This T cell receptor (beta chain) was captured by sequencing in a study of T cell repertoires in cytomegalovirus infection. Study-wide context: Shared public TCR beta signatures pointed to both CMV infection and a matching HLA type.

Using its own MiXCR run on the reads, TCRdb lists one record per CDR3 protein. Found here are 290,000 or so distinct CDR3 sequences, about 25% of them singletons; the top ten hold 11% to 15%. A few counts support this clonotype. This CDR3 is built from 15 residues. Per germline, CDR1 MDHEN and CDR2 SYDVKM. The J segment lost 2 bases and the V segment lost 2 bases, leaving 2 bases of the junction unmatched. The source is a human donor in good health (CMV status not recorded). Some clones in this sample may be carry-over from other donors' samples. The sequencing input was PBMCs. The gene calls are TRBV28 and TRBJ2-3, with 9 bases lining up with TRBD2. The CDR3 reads CASSLAGGYTDTQYF. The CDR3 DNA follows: TGTGCCAGCAGTTTAGCGGGAGGGTACACAGATACGCAGTATTTT.